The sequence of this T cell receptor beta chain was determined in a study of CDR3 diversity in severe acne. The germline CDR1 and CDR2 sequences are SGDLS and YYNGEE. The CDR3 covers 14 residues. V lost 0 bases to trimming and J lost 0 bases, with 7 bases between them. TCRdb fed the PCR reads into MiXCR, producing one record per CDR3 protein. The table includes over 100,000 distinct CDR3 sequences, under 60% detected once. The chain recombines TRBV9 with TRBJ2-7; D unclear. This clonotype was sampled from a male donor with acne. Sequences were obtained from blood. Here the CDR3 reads CASSVGPASYEQYF. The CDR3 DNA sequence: TGTGCCAGCAGCGTAGGTCCAGCCTCCTACGAGCAGTACTTC.